These T cell receptor beta chains were read from a single sample in a study of T-cell memory formation after mild COVID-19. TCRdb independently ran MiXCR on the 5' RACE reads; one entry per CDR3 protein. The sample lists around 80,000 distinct CDR3 sequences, over 11% occurring once. Sequencing used PBMCs or a T cell subset sorted from them (not recorded which). Receptors were obtained from an adult woman who had mild COVID-19 (a few samples of this study predate the infection). Cell type and time point are not known. The CDR3 runs from the conserved cysteine through the conserved F or W. Fields, in order: J gene, CDR3 length, D gene, clone size, V gene, CDR3 DNA, CDR3 protein. D genes are given only for firm matches. Not every row has a clone size; where given, it reads once, few, many or a size class.

j_gene: TRBJ2-1; len: 13; d_gene: .; abundance: .; v_gene: TRBV29-1; CDR3nt: TGCAGCGCCACCGGGGGTTCCTACAATGAGCAGTTCTTC; CDR3aa: CSATGGSYNEQFF
j_gene: TRBJ2-7; len: 14; d_gene: TRBD2; abundance: few; v_gene: TRBV6-6; CDR3nt: TGTGCCAGCAGTCACGGACTAGCGGCCTACGAGCAGTACTTC; CDR3aa: CASSHGLAAYEQYF
j_gene: TRBJ2-5; len: 16; d_gene: .; abundance: .; v_gene: TRBV20-1; CDR3nt: TGCAGTGCTAGGGAGGGGCCAGCCCCCCTCCAAGAGACCCAGTACTTC; CDR3aa: CSAREGPAPLQETQYF
j_gene: TRBJ2-7; len: 13; d_gene: TRBD1; abundance: .; v_gene: TRBV14; CDR3nt: TGTGCCAGCAGCACGGACAGGGGAAACGAGCAGTACTTC; CDR3aa: CASSTDRGNEQYF
j_gene: TRBJ2-1; len: 11; d_gene: .; abundance: many; v_gene: TRBV20-1; CDR3nt: TGCAGTGTACGAACGCGACAGCCGCCCTTCTTC; CDR3aa: CSVRTRQPPFF
j_gene: TRBJ2-5; len: 14; d_gene: TRBD1; abundance: few; v_gene: TRBV13; CDR3nt: TGTGCCAGCAGCTTTTCGGGACAGGGAGGGACCCAGTACTTC; CDR3aa: CASSFSGQGGTQYF
j_gene: TRBJ1-4; len: 15; d_gene: .; abundance: few; v_gene: TRBV7-9; CDR3nt: TGTGCCAGCAGACCAGTACAAGGGGGAGATGAAAAACTGTTTTTT; CDR3aa: CASRPVQGGDEKLFF
j_gene: TRBJ2-1; len: 14; d_gene: TRBD2; abundance: few; v_gene: TRBV12-3/TRBV12-4; CDR3nt: TGTGCCAGCAGCTTCCTAGCGGGAGCTCTTGAGCAGTTCTTC; CDR3aa: CASSFLAGALEQFF
j_gene: TRBJ2-7; len: 13; d_gene: TRBD2; abundance: many; v_gene: TRBV6-4; CDR3nt: TGTGCCGACAAAGCGGGGGACGGCTACGAGCAGTACTTC; CDR3aa: CADKAGDGYEQYF
j_gene: TRBJ2-3; len: 14; d_gene: TRBD2; abundance: .; v_gene: TRBV30; CDR3nt: TGTGCCCGGTCACTAGCGGGGCGCACAGATACGCAGTATTTT; CDR3aa: CARSLAGRTDTQYF
j_gene: TRBJ2-2; len: 16; d_gene: TRBD2; abundance: once; v_gene: TRBV4-1; CDR3nt: TGCGCCAGCAGCCAAACGACCATAGCGGGCACCGGGGAGCTGTTTTTT; CDR3aa: CASSQTTIAGTGELFF
j_gene: TRBJ2-3; len: 13; d_gene: .; abundance: few; v_gene: TRBV5-5; CDR3nt: TGTGCCAGCAGCTTGGGGTCTGGGGATACGCAGTATTTT; CDR3aa: CASSLGSGDTQYF
j_gene: TRBJ2-3; len: 17; d_gene: .; abundance: many; v_gene: TRBV4-2; CDR3nt: TGCGCCAGCAGCCAAGAGTTGGGACTCCCTGGCACAGATACGCAGTATTTT; CDR3aa: CASSQELGLPGTDTQYF
j_gene: TRBJ2-3; len: 11; d_gene: .; abundance: many; v_gene: TRBV20-1; CDR3nt: TGCAGTGCAACGAGCACAGATACGCAGTATTTT; CDR3aa: CSATSTDTQYF
j_gene: TRBJ2-5; len: 14; d_gene: TRBD1; abundance: many; v_gene: TRBV7-2; CDR3nt: TGTGCCAGCAGCCTCACAGGGGGCAGGGAGACCCAGTACTTC; CDR3aa: CASSLTGGRETQYF
j_gene: TRBJ1-1; len: 15; d_gene: .; abundance: .; v_gene: TRBV29-1; CDR3nt: TGCAGCGTTGAAGGGGGAGGGGGGCGAAGGACTGAAGCTTTCTTT; CDR3aa: CSVEGGGGRRTEAFF
j_gene: TRBJ2-1; len: 14; d_gene: .; abundance: .; v_gene: TRBV4-3; CDR3nt: TGCGCCAGCAGCCAAGACGGGCAGTACAATGAGCAGTTCTTC; CDR3aa: CASSQDGQYNEQFF
j_gene: TRBJ2-7; len: 14; d_gene: .; abundance: few; v_gene: TRBV5-6; CDR3nt: TGTGCCAGCAGCTCACCACAGGATCGCTACGAGCAGTACTTC; CDR3aa: CASSSPQDRYEQYF
j_gene: TRBJ2-3; len: 18; d_gene: TRBD2; abundance: .; v_gene: TRBV5-4; CDR3nt: TGTGCCAGCAGCTTCGGACTAGCGGGGAGGTCTAGCACAGATACGCAGTATTTT; CDR3aa: CASSFGLAGRSSTDTQYF
j_gene: TRBJ2-4; len: 12; d_gene: .; abundance: few; v_gene: TRBV29-1; CDR3nt: TGCAGCGTTGGGGACTCGCAAAACATTCAGTACTTC; CDR3aa: CSVGDSQNIQYF
j_gene: TRBJ2-1; len: 15; d_gene: .; abundance: .; v_gene: TRBV9; CDR3nt: TGTGCCAGCAGCGTAGGAGTGACATCGACCAATGAGCAGTTCTTC; CDR3aa: CASSVGVTSTNEQFF
j_gene: TRBJ2-7; len: 15; d_gene: TRBD1; abundance: .; v_gene: TRBV13; CDR3nt: TGTGCCAGCAGCGACCCGACAGGGGGCACCTACGAGCAGTACTTC; CDR3aa: CASSDPTGGTYEQYF
j_gene: TRBJ1-5; len: 15; d_gene: .; abundance: .; v_gene: TRBV9; CDR3nt: TGTGCCAGCAGCGTAGAGGGGGATAGCAATCAGCCCCAGCATTTT; CDR3aa: CASSVEGDSNQPQHF
j_gene: TRBJ2-2; len: 13; d_gene: TRBD1; abundance: few; v_gene: TRBV30; CDR3nt: TGTGCCTGGGGACAGGGGGCAGCCGGGGAGCTGTTTTTT; CDR3aa: CAWGQGAAGELFF
j_gene: TRBJ2-5; len: 14; d_gene: TRBD1; abundance: few; v_gene: TRBV7-7; CDR3nt: TGTGCCAGCAGCGTAAACAGGGGGCAAGAGACCCAGTACTTC; CDR3aa: CASSVNRGQETQYF
j_gene: TRBJ2-3; len: 14; d_gene: .; abundance: .; v_gene: TRBV7-9; CDR3nt: TGTGCCAGCAGCTTAAGGGACACCACAGATACGCAGTATTTT; CDR3aa: CASSLRDTTDTQYF
j_gene: TRBJ1-6; len: 16; d_gene: .; abundance: few; v_gene: TRBV7-9; CDR3nt: TGTGCCAGCAGCTCCTTGCGGGGGGGCTATAATTCACCCCTCCACTTT; CDR3aa: CASSSLRGGYNSPLHF
j_gene: TRBJ2-5; len: 13; d_gene: .; abundance: .; v_gene: TRBV24-1; CDR3nt: TGTGCCACCGGTCCGGGCCAGCTCGAGACCCAGTACTTC; CDR3aa: CATGPGQLETQYF